The 8 T cell receptor beta chains below come from one sample, sequenced in a study of Tregs in tolerant kidney transplant recipients. Sequencing was performed with immunoSEQ multiplex PCR; in TCRdb, only in-frame clones are kept and a portion is missing. The table lists about 56,000 clones, around 83% of them singletons, with about 5.5% in the top ten. The sample consisted of CD4+ T cells from blood. The source is a human donor in good health.

This clone was detected ten times or more. The same CDR3 can be traced to other DNA sequences in this sample. The V and J genes are TRBV7-3 and TRBJ2-1; no definite D call. Trimming removed 0 bases at V and 0 bases at J, with 9 bases between. The CDR3 totals 16 residues. Per germline, CDR1 SGHTA and CDR2 FQGTGA. CDR3 nucleotides: TGTGCCAGCAGCTTAACTGGCGGTAGCTCCTACAATGAGCAGTTCTTC. The encoded protein is CASSLTGGSSYNEQFF.

The V gene is TRBV19, the J gene TRBJ1-1; D is unclear. In germline, CDR1 is LNHDA, CDR2 SQIVND (reference sequence). The CDR3 has 13 residues. V dropped 8 bases and J dropped 1 base, with 11 bases sitting between them. The CDR3, as DNA: TGTGCCAGTGAGGCCCGGACGAACACTGAAGCTTTCTTT. Its translation is CASEARTNTEAFF.

V and J are TRBV5-1 and TRBJ2-7; tentative D call: TRBD2 (6 bases). Germline V lookup: CDR1 SGHRS, CDR2 YFSETQ. The CDR3 runs to 14 residues. V lost 0 bases and J lost 3, with 10 bases in between. The chain's CDR3 is CASSLAAGLYEQYF. CDR3 sequence (DNA): TGCGCCAGCAGCTTGGCTGCGGGACTCTACGAGCAGTACTTC.

The gene calls are TRBV5-6 and TRBJ1-1; D is undetermined. The CDR3 spans 16 residues. V lost 0 bases and J 4 bases, leaving 16 bases between the germline ends. Germline V gene lookup returns CDR1 SGHDT and CDR2 YYEEEE. The CDR3 region has the DNA TGTGCCAGCAGCTTGGCTGAATGGTACGCTTCCACTGAAGCTTTCTTT. It codes for CASSLAEWYASTEAFF.

V usage is TRBV19 and J usage is TRBJ2-7, with 13 nucleotides matching TRBD2. In germline, CDR1 is LNHDA, CDR2 SQIVND (reference sequence). Trimming cost V 6 bases and J 3 bases; bases outside gene matches: 8. The CDR3 loop spans 16 amino acids. The CDR3 sequence is CASSQGLAGLGYEQYF. The DNA for the CDR3 is TGTGCCAGTAGCCAGGGACTAGCGGGACTGGGCTACGAGCAGTACTTC.

The V gene is TRBV7-2, the J gene TRBJ2-7; D unclear. The CDR3 spans 13 residues. V lost 5 bases, J lost 6 bases, and 14 bases lay in between. CDR1 SGHTA and CDR2 FQGNSA come from the germline V gene. The CDR3 region has the DNA TGTGCCAGCAGCCGGAGTGGTTCAGGCGAGCAGTACTTC. This encodes CASSRSGSGEQYF.

The V call is TRBV18, the J call TRBJ1-4; D gene unclear. Germline V gene sequence: CDR1 KGHSH, CDR2 LQKENI. V was clipped by 1 base and J by 8 bases, with 11 bases between them. The CDR3 runs to 14 residues. CDR3 sequence (DNA): TGTGCCAGCTCACCACTCGGGGATTCGGAAAAACTGTTTTTT. As protein: CASSPLGDSEKLFF.

The genes are TRBV11-3 and TRBJ2-1; D is perhaps TRBD2 (5 bases). V was shortened by 5 bases and J by 8 bases, with 28 bases between the two germline ends. Germline values: CDR1 SGHNT, CDR2 YENEEA. The CDR3 runs to 18 residues. The CDR3 sequence: CASSRGQLAIWARDEQFF. In DNA form, the CDR3 reads TGTGCCAGCAGCCGAGGGCAGCTAGCCATTTGGGCACGGGATGAGCAGTTCTTC. The variable domain in full, with the rest retrieved from reference TRBV11-3 and TRBJ2-1, is EAGVVQSPRYKIIEKKQPVAFWCNPISGHNTLYWYLQNLGQGPELLIRYENEEAVDDSQLPKDRFSAERLKGVDSTLKIQPAELGDSAVYLCASSRGQLAIWARDEQFFGPGTRLTVL.